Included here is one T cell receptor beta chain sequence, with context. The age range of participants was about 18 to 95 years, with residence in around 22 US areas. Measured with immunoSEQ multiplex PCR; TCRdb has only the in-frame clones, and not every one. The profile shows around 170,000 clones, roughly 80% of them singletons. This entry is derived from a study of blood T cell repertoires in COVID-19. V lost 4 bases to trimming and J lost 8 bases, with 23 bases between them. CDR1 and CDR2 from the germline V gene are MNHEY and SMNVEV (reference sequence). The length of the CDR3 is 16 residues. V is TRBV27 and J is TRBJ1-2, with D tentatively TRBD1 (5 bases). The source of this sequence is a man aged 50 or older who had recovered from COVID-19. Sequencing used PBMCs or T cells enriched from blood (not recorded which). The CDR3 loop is CASSSDGSTAFGGYTF. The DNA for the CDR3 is TGTGCCAGCAGTTCCGACGGCTCGACAGCCTTCGGGGGCTACACCTTC.